These 12 T cell receptor beta chains were sequenced from one sample in a study of response to subunit inactivated influenza vaccine. TCRdb used MiXCR to reprocess the RT-PCR reads, holding one entry per CDR3 protein. The data hold roughly 760,000 distinct CDR3 sequences, with 21% observed a single time. This material consisted of PBMCs from blood, taken less than 6 days after vaccination. The receptors were gathered from a man aged 45-65 years who received an inactivated influenza vaccine.

The genes are TRBV7-2 and TRBJ2-2, with TRBD2 identical over 11 bases. CDR1 SGHTA and CDR2 FQGNSA come from the germline V gene. The length of the CDR3 is 17 residues. V shed 5 bases and J 6 bases; nucleotides not matched to a gene: 11. The CDR3 nucleotides read TGTGCCAGCAGCCCCCCGACTAGCGGGGCGAGACCCGGGGAGCTGTTTTTT. Encoded protein: CASSPPTSGARPGELFF.

The chain has TRBV20-1 and TRBJ2-3, with 10 bases lining up with TRBD2. The CDR3 spans 16 residues. The germline V gene encodes CDR1 DFQATT and CDR2 SNEGSKA (reference sequence). Losses at the gene ends were 0 bases for V and 5 bases for J; bases not matched to a gene: 8. Here the CDR3 DNA reads TGCAGTGCTAGAGATCTGCAGCGGGGGGGCGGAGATACGCAGTATTTT. This encodes CSARDLQRGGGDTQYF.

This clonotype was observed a few times. The chain combines TRBV10-3 with TRBJ2-4, with a possible D match to TRBD1 (9 bases). V shed 5 bases and J shed 5 bases, with 16 bases lying between them. This CDR3 region has 15 residues. Germline lookup yields CDR1 ENHRY and CDR2 SYGVKD. CDR3 bases: TGTGCCATCAGTCCGGGGGGGACAGGGCAAAACATTCAGTACTTC. It codes for CAISPGGTGQNIQYF.

This clonotype was picked up many times. This chain connects TRBV7-6 to TRBJ2-3, with TRBD2 matching 7 bases. The CDR3 covers 16 residues. The ends lost 0 bases at V and 0 bases at J; junction bases unmatched: 3. The germline V gene has CDR1 SGHVS and CDR2 FNYEAQ. CDR3 residues: CASSLAGGTSTDTQYF. The CDR3 bases are TGTGCCAGCAGCTTAGCGGGGGGGACGAGCACAGATACGCAGTATTTT.

This clonotype was seen a handful of times. The chain combines TRBV6-6 with TRBJ2-2; possibly TRBD2 for D (6 bases). The CDR3 consists of 13 residues. V was trimmed by 11 bases and J by 5 bases, leaving 15 bases between them. CDR1 MNHNY and CDR2 SVGAGI come from the germline V gene (reference sequence). The CDR3 region has the DNA TGTGCCTGCGCCGGGGGTTGGACCGGGGAGCTGTTTTTT. Translated: CACAGGWTGELFF.

About this clonotype: At one boundary the junction diverges from the germline segment, which might be a read error. The genes are TRBV7-9 and TRBJ2-2, with a weak D call TRBD1 (6 bases). CDR3 length: 15 amino acids. The V gene's germline CDR1 is SEHNR and CDR2 FQNEAQ (reference sequence). CDR3 region: CASSSRQGNTVELFF. The CDR3 DNA reads as TGTGCCAGCAGCTCGAGGCAGGGGAACACCGTGGAGCTGTTTTTT.

The chain couples TRBV6-2 or TRBV6-3 to TRBJ2-3, with D perhaps matching TRBD2 (5 bases). V was pared by 2 bases and J by 6 bases, with 18 bases between. The CDR3 is 16 amino acids. The germline gives CDR1 MNHEY, CDR2 SVGEGT. The CDR3 DNA sequence: TGTGCCAGCAGTTACACCCGCCCCGGGATGGTCGATACGCAGTATTTT. Protein product: CASSYTRPGMVDTQYF.

The chain joins TRBV3-1 to TRBJ2-7; tentative D call: TRBD1 (6 bases). Germline CDR1 reads LGHDT; CDR2 reads YNNKEL (reference sequence). The CDR3 spans 12 residues. The germline V and J ends were trimmed by 0 bases and 12 bases, with 12 bases remaining between them. This CDR3 reads CASSQEGAKTYF. CDR3 coding DNA: TGTGCCAGCAGCCAAGAGGGGGCCAAAACGTACTTC.

This clonotype has just a few counts. The V gene is TRBV3-1, the J gene TRBJ2-5; D is uncertain. The V end lost 3 bases, the J end lost 1 base, and 3 bases lay between the germline ends. Germline values: CDR1 LGHDT, CDR2 YNNKEL (reference sequence). The CDR3 runs to 12 residues. CDR3 sequence (DNA): TGTGCCAGCAGCCAGATCCAAGAGACCCAGTACTTC. Amino acids: CASSQIQETQYF.

This clonotype came up a few times. CDR3: CALGGSSYEQYF. In nucleotides, the CDR3 is TGTGCCCTTGGGGGGAGCTCCTACGAGCAGTACTTC. This chain uses TRBV7-9 with TRBJ2-7; maybe TRBD2 (6 bases). CDR3 length: 12 residues. V lost 11 bases, J lost 0 bases, and 11 bases lay in between. The germline V gene has CDR1 SEHNR and CDR2 FQNEAQ (reference sequence).

The rearrangement uses TRBV4-3 and TRBJ2-1; TRBD1 is a possible D gene (6 bases). Germline V CDR1 and CDR2: LGHNA, YSLEER. V was trimmed by 2 bases and J by 0 bases, leaving 14 bases between them. This CDR3 comprises 17 residues. CDR3 nucleotide sequence: TGCGCCAGCAGCCAACCGGGACACCGTAGCTCCTACAATGAGCAGTTCTTC. It translates to CASSQPGHRSSYNEQFF.

The genes are TRBV28 and TRBJ2-3; D unclear. The CDR3 is 12 amino acids. The germline V and J ends were trimmed by 7 bases and 2 bases, with 7 bases remaining between them. Germline V gives CDR1 MDHEN, CDR2 SYDVKM. The CDR3 reads CASTSNTDTQYF. As DNA, the CDR3 is TGTGCCAGCACCTCCAACACAGATACGCAGTATTTT.